Below, 13 T cell receptor beta chains from the same sample are listed, as sequenced in a study of T cell clonality in common variable immunodeficiency. Study-wide results and limits: Common variable immunodeficiency TCR beta sequences reportedly had fewer deletions and N-nucleotide insertions.

The antigens these receptors bind are not known. Sequencing used immunoSEQ multiplex PCR; TCRdb keeps in-frame clones, though not all of them. Sampling found approximately 20,000 clones, none seen once. Sequenced input: peripheral blood mononuclear cells. These receptor sequences come from a human donor with common variable immunodeficiency.

This clone occurred many times. The read ends 3 residues early relative to the CDR3; the germline J gene fills the gap. The chain combines TRBV2 with TRBJ2-2; TRBD1 is a possible D gene (6 bases). This CDR3 comprises 13 residues. Germline V lookup: CDR1 SNHLY, CDR2 FYNNEI. Trimming left V 7 bases short and J 4 bases short, with 10 bases between. CDR3 protein: CASTGQLTGELFF. CDR3 DNA (partial): TGTGCCAGCACAGGACAGCTCACCGGGGAG.

Only a few counts were recorded for this clone. With the read ending 3 residues before the CDR3 end, the germline J gene is used to fill in that end. The chain couples TRBV2 to TRBJ2-1; TRBD2 agrees at 7 bases. Unmatched junction bases numbered 6, after V lost 8 bases and J lost 5 bases. Germline assignment: CDR1 SNHLY and CDR2 FYNNEI. The CDR3 runs 13 residues. Partial CDR3 DNA: TGTGCCAGCGGGGGGGGACTAAACAATGAG. Translated: CASGGGLNNE. The full CDR3 sequence reads CASGGGLNNEQFF. Based on the CDR3 plus reference TRBV2 and TRBJ2-1, the full variable domain is EPEVTQTPSHQVTQMGQEVILRCVPISNHLYFYWYRQILGQKVEFLVSFYNNEISEKSEIFDDQFSVERPDGSNFTLKIRSTKLEDSAMYFCASGGGLNNEQFFGPGTRLTVL.

This clone was found many times. The read stops 3 residues short of the end of the CDR3; the missing end is completed from the germline J gene. The V and J genes are TRBV19 and TRBJ2-5; 9 bases are a match to TRBD1. The CDR3 is made up of 15 amino acids. Germline assignment: CDR1 LNHDA and CDR2 SQIVND (reference sequence). J lost 5 bases, V lost 4 bases, and 8 bases had no gene match. The DNA read from the CDR3 is TGTGCCAGTAGTACCGGGACAGGGCGATTGGAGACC. It specifies CASSTGTGRLET. The whole CDR3 protein reads CASSTGTGRLETQYF. Complete variable domain (other parts from reference TRBV19 and TRBJ2-5): DGGITQSPKYLFRKEGQNVTLSCEQNLNHDAMYWYRQDPGQGLRLIYYSQIVNDFQKGDIAEGYSVSREKKESFPLTVTSAQKNPTAFYLCASSTGTGRLETQYFGPGTRLLVL.

This clone was observed at least ten times. The observed sequence ends 3 residues before the CDR3 terminus, with the missing tail filled in from the germline J gene. The chain couples TRBV5-1 to TRBJ1-2, with 10 bases matching TRBD1. Germline V lookup: CDR1 SGHRS, CDR2 YFSETQ. The ends lost 5 bases at V and 5 bases at J; junction bases unmatched: 6. The CDR3 runs to 14 residues. CDR3 bases read: TGCGCCAGCAGAGAGCGACAGGGGGCTTATGGC. It translates to CASRERQGAYG. The full CDR3 protein is CASRERQGAYGYTF.

This clone has at least ten counts. Sequencing ends 3 residues short of the CDR3 end; the germline J gene provides the rest. The chain carries TRBV30 and TRBJ2-1; possible D gene TRBD2, 5 bases. V dropped 0 bases and J dropped 2 bases, with 11 bases sitting between them. Germline V gene data show CDR1 as GTSNPN and CDR2 as SVGIG (reference sequence). The CDR3 has 15 amino acids. CDR3: CAWSVLSGPYNEQFF. The part of the CDR3 DNA that was read is TGTGCCTGGAGTGTACTAAGCGGACCCTACAATGAG.

This clone was observed a few times. The CDR3 goes on 3 residues after the read ends, and that part is filled in from the germline J gene. The rearrangement uses TRBV5-6 and TRBJ2-1; a weak D match, TRBD1 (6 bases). V was pared by 4 bases and J by 9 bases, with 11 bases between. The CDR3 totals 12 residues. Germline loops: CDR1 SGHDT, CDR2 YYEEEE. CDR3 sequence: CASSEDSSEQFF. The CDR3 DNA, read in part, is TGTGCCAGCAGCGAGGACAGTTCTGAG.

This clone was seen ten or more times. The read terminates 3 residues before the CDR3 end, so the remaining end is supplied by the germline J gene. This chain connects TRBV13 to TRBJ1-5, with TRBD1 as a possible D gene (5 bases). Trimming removed 6 bases from V and 3 bases from J, with 15 bases in between. Per germline, CDR1 PRHDT and CDR2 FYEKMQ (reference sequence). The CDR3 sequence is 15 residues long. CDR3 residues: CASSQRAGFNQPQHF. The DNA read from the CDR3 is TGTGCCAGCAGTCAACGGGCAGGGTTCAATCAGCCC.

This clone has a count of ten or more. The read terminates 3 residues before the CDR3 end, so the remaining end is supplied by the germline J gene. The chain has TRBV19 and TRBJ1-5; 7 positions agree with TRBD1. Germline V lookup: CDR1 LNHDA, CDR2 SQIVND (reference sequence). The V and J ends lost 3 bases and 2 bases, in that order; junction bases with no gene match: 4. The CDR3 runs to 15 residues. This CDR3 reads CASSIGRGGNQPQHF. The sequenced part of the CDR3 DNA is TGTGCCAGTAGTATCGGCAGGGGGGGCAATCAGCCC. The full variable domain, with the rest looked up from reference TRBV19 and TRBJ1-5, is DGGITQSPKYLFRKEGQNVTLSCEQNLNHDAMYWYRQDPGQGLRLIYYSQIVNDFQKGDIAEGYSVSREKKESFPLTVTSAQKNPTAFYLCASSIGRGGNQPQHFGDGTRLSIL.

This clone was counted at least ten times. The CDR3 goes on 3 residues after the read ends, and that part is filled in from the germline J gene. This chain uses TRBV5-1 with TRBJ2-7; TRBD1 matches 8 bases. This CDR3 comprises 15 residues. With V trimmed by 3 bases and J by 3 bases, 8 bases remained unmatched. Germline lookup yields CDR1 SGHRS and CDR2 YFSETQ. CDR3 bases read: TGCGCCAGCAGCTCCGGACAGGGCTTCATCTACGAG. Translation gives CASSSGQGFIYE. The CDR3 in its entirety is CASSSGQGFIYEQYF. Drawing the rest from reference TRBV5-1 and TRBJ2-7, the complete variable domain is KAGVTQTPRYLIKTRGQQVTLSCSPISGHRSVSWYQQTPGQGLQFLFEYFSETQRNKGNFPGRFSGRQFSNSRSEMNVSTLELGDSALYLCASSSGQGFIYEQYFGPGTRLTVT.

This clone was counted at least ten times. The CDR3 end is not reached by the read, which stops 3 residues before it; the germline J gene fills it in. This chain joins TRBV20-1 and TRBJ2-5; 13 bases align to TRBD2. The CDR3 consists of 15 residues. The trim removed 4 bases at V and 5 bases at J, leaving 7 bases unmatched. Germline V lookup: CDR1 DFQATT, CDR2 SNEGSKA (reference sequence). CDR3 residues: CSATGTSGKEETQYF. The covered CDR3 bases are TGCAGTGCTACAGGGACTAGCGGGAAGGAGGAGACC.

This clone was found many times. The sequenced fragment ends 3 residues before the CDR3 boundary, so the rest is inferred from the germline J gene. The gene calls are TRBV18 and TRBJ1-4; tentative D call: TRBD1 (5 bases). Germline V lookup: CDR1 KGHSH, CDR2 LQKENI. Trimming cost V 6 bases and J 8 bases, with 13 bases left between them. The CDR3 is 13 residues long. CDR3 bases read: TGTGCCAGCTCCCCGCAGGGAAGCGAAAAA. Amino acids: CASSPQGSEK. The entire CDR3 reads CASSPQGSEKLFF.

In its sample, this clone was seen many times. The CDR3 end lies 3 residues beyond the end of the read and is filled in from the germline J gene. The rearrangement uses TRBV20-1 and TRBJ2-7; 9 bases are shared with TRBD1. V was pared by 2 bases and J by 3 bases, with 8 bases of the junction left unmatched. Per germline, CDR1 DFQATT and CDR2 SNEGSKA (reference sequence). There are 15 residues in the CDR3. The part of the CDR3 DNA that was read is TGCAGTGCTAGAATGACCGGGACAGGGCTCTACGAG. This translates into CSARMTGTGLYE. The whole CDR3 sequence is CSARMTGTGLYEQYF.

This clone was seen ten or more times. A read error may produce the germline difference seen at one junction end. The sequenced fragment ends 3 residues before the CDR3 boundary, so the rest is inferred from the germline J gene. The V and J genes are TRBV10-3 and TRBJ2-7, with 9 positions matching TRBD1. CDR1 is ENHRY, CDR2 SYGVKD, per germline. This CDR3 has 15 residues. The CDR3 sequence is CAISEKGQGSHEQYF. The sequenced CDR3 bases are TGTGCCATCAGTGAGAAGGGACAGGGCTCCCACGAG.